Below, one T cell receptor (beta chain) is given with its context. The data stem from a study of blood T cell repertoires in COVID-19. Study summary: Acute and convalescent COVID-19 specimens originated in the United States, Italy and Spain. T cells, B-cell-depleted T cells, or PBMCs provided the cDNA or gDNA that served as material.

Methods used by the authors: Nucleated cell number was recorded as an estimate derived from reference gene primer amplification. Clones were read by immunoSEQ multiplex PCR, and TCRdb kept only the in-frame ones, dropping some. V and J calls and clone size are given by that table; D and trimming were obtained from the DNA. Found here are about 220,000 clones, 84% of them singletons; the top ten hold approximately 5.1%. This CDR3 has 16 residues. The ends were cut back, 0 bases at V and 0 bases at J, with 11 bases in the middle. In germline, CDR1 is MNHEY, CDR2 SVGAGI. What was sequenced was peripheral blood. This receptor was identified in an older woman who had recovered from COVID-19. This chain joins TRBV6-5 and TRBJ1-1; D is perhaps TRBD1 (6 bases). CDR3: CASSYSSRGMNTEAFF. The CDR3 DNA sequence: TGTGCCAGCAGTTACTCGAGTAGGGGGATGAACACTGAAGCTTTCTTT.